This entry describes one T cell receptor beta chain. This sample was taken from a study of siplizumab effects on memory and regulatory T cells. Generated by immunoSEQ multiplex PCR, the TCRdb table keeps only in-frame clones and is missing some. The table has roughly 100,000 clones, around nine tenths seen once. The V gene's germline CDR1 is SGHRS and CDR2 YFSETQ. This CDR3 is built from 15 residues. The trim removed 0 bases at V and 2 bases at J, leaving 2 bases unmatched. The rearrangement links TRBV5-1 to TRBJ2-7; 10 bases are shared with TRBD1. The sequence was collected from a human donor in good health. The sequenced sample consisted of CD4+ T cells sorted from blood. The CDR3 bases are TGCGCCAGCAGCTTGGATGGGACAGGGGCCTACGAGCAGTACTTC. The encoded protein is CASSLDGTGAYEQYF.